Shown below are 25 T cell receptor beta chains from a single sample sequenced in a study of blood T cell repertoires in COVID-19. Measured with immunoSEQ multiplex PCR; TCRdb has only the in-frame clones, and not every one. The sample consists of 250,000 or so clones, 85% to 95% of them appearing once. The sequenced sample consisted of PBMCs or T cells enriched from blood (not recorded which). Receptor source: a man aged 40-49 years who had been exposed to COVID-19.

CDR3 loop: CASSNNGVGYTF. CDR3 coding DNA: TGTGCCAGCAGTAACAACGGGGTTGGCTACACCTTC. This sequence joins TRBV27 and TRBJ1-2; D gene ambiguous. The CDR3 sequence is 12 residues long. Trimming took 5 bases from V and 7 from J, leaving 11 bases between them. Germline V lookup: CDR1 MNHEY, CDR2 SMNVEV (reference sequence).

The genes are TRBV10-3 and TRBJ2-7; the match to TRBD2 covers 12 bases. The CDR3 is 15 residues long. The trim removed 10 bases at V and 4 bases at J, leaving 11 bases unmatched. The V gene's germline CDR1 is ENHRY and CDR2 SYGVKD. The DNA for the CDR3 is TGTGCCACCAGGACTAGCGGGACCCCAGGATACGAGCAGTACTTC. Protein: CATRTSGTPGYEQYF.

In DNA form, the CDR3 reads TGTGCCAGAATCGGAGGGGATAGCAATCAGCCCCAGCATTTT. This sequence encodes CARIGGDSNQPQHF. This rearrangement joins TRBV19 to TRBJ1-5; D might be TRBD1 (5 bases). The CDR3 consists of 14 residues. V lost 9 bases to trimming and J lost 0 bases, with 12 bases between them. Germline-derived CDR1 and CDR2 are LNHDA and SQIVND (reference sequence).

CDR3 bases: TGTGCCAGCAGTTACCAGGGGTCACCAAGCACAGATACGCAGTATTTT. Protein: CASSYQGSPSTDTQYF. This chain joins TRBV5-4 and TRBJ2-3; D might be TRBD1 (6 bases). Germline CDR1 SGHNT, CDR2 YYREEE (reference sequence). CDR3 length: 16 amino acids. Trimming cost V 5 bases and J 0 bases, with 16 bases left between them.

In this sample, this clone turned up once. The chain joins TRBV12-3 or TRBV12-4 to TRBJ2-7; tentative D call: TRBD1 (5 bases). This CDR3 has 12 residues. The ends were cut back, 2 bases at V and 12 bases at J, with 14 bases in the middle. CDR3 DNA: TGTGCCAGCAGTTTATACCTGGACGACAGGTACTTC. Protein: CASSLYLDDRYF.

The chain is built from TRBV28 and TRBJ1-1; D is undetermined. V was cut by 8 bases and J by 0 bases, with 10 bases left in between. This CDR3 spans 13 amino acids. Germline lookup yields CDR1 MDHEN and CDR2 SYDVKM. CDR3 sequence (DNA): TGTGCCAGCCTCCACGGGGTGAACACTGAAGCTTTCTTT. This gives the protein CASLHGVNTEAFF. The full variable domain, rest sourced from reference TRBV28 and TRBJ1-1, is DVKVTQSSRYLVKRTGEKVFLECVQDMDHENMFWYRQDPGLGLRLIYFSYDVKMKEKGDIPEGYSVSREKKERFSLILESASTNQTSMYLCASLHGVNTEAFFGQGTRLTVV.

The chain couples TRBV19 to TRBJ2-1, with TRBD2 as a possible D gene (5 bases). V shed 7 bases and J shed 1 base, with 11 bases lying between them. Germline CDR1 reads LNHDA; CDR2 reads SQIVND (reference sequence). The CDR3 sequence is 14 residues long. CDR3 DNA sequence: TGTGCCAGTACCTTAACGGGATCCTACAATGAGCAGTTCTTC. Protein sequence: CASTLTGSYNEQFF.

The chain recombines TRBV5-1 with TRBJ1-4; the match to TRBD1 covers 7 bases. This CDR3 contains 15 residues. J was trimmed by 7 bases and V by 4 bases; bases with no gene match: 10. In germline, CDR1 is SGHRS, CDR2 YFSETQ. CDR3 sequence (DNA): TGCGCCAGCAGCGCCCTGACAGGGAAGGGTGAAAAACTGTTTTTT. Translating gives CASSALTGKGEKLFF.

The genes are TRBV6-7 and TRBJ2-7; D perhaps matches TRBD2 (6 bases). TRBV6-7 carries the ORF label, with uncertain function. Between the trimmed V and J ends, which lost 2 bases and 2 bases, there was a span of 16 bases. This CDR3 has 16 residues. CDR3 nucleotides: TGTGCCAGCAGTTACCAAAAAGACACGGGGGCCTACGAGCAGTACTTC. Translating it yields CASSYQKDTGAYEQYF.

V usage is TRBV21-1 and J usage is TRBJ1-2. TRBV21-1 is a pseudogene locus. This CDR3 comprises 14 residues. CDR3 nucleotide sequence: TGTGCCAGCAGCCCCGTTCGACTCGGGTATGGCTACACCTTC. This encodes CASSPVRLGYGYTF.

V is TRBV28 and J is TRBJ1-5; 7 bases are shared with TRBD1. Germline CDR1 reads MDHEN; CDR2 reads SYDVKM. V lost 2 bases to trimming and J lost 5 bases; unmatched junction nucleotides: 3. The CDR3 totals 14 residues. CDR3 protein: CASSLITGDQPQHF. DNA for the CDR3: TGTGCCAGCAGTTTAATCACAGGGGATCAGCCCCAGCATTTT.

This chain joins TRBV7-3 and TRBJ2-2, with D possibly matching TRBD2 (5 bases). Looked up from germline, CDR1 is SGHTA and CDR2 is FQGTGA. V lost 3 bases and J 0 bases, leaving 5 bases between the germline ends. This CDR3 has 14 amino acids. The CDR3 spells CASSLDSNTGELFF. In DNA form, the CDR3 reads TGTGCCAGCAGCTTGGACTCGAACACCGGGGAGCTGTTTTTT.

This clone was observed a single time. This chain links TRBV6-5 with TRBJ2-7; D might be TRBD2 (7 bases). Trimming took off 8 bases at V and 7 bases at J, with 21 bases between the two ends. CDR3 length: 14 amino acids. Germline CDR1 is MNHEY and CDR2 is SVGAGI. The CDR3 coding sequence is TGTGCCAGCGGGCCTCGAGGGGGGGTTGATGAGCAGTACTTC. Translation gives CASGPRGGVDEQYF.

The V call is TRBV28, the J call TRBJ2-2; D might be TRBD1 (5 bases). Trimming removed 10 bases from V and 4 bases from J, with 13 bases in between. The CDR3 runs 13 residues. Germline V gives CDR1 MDHEN, CDR2 SYDVKM. This CDR3 reads CATVNTGTGELFF. In nucleotides, the CDR3 is TGTGCCACCGTTAATACAGGCACCGGGGAGCTGTTTTTT.

The chain links TRBV5-1 to TRBJ2-2; D perhaps matches TRBD1 (5 bases). Germline CDR1 and CDR2: SGHRS and YFSETQ. V was shortened by 1 base and J by 6 bases, with 10 bases between the two germline ends. The CDR3 extends over 14 amino acids. CDR3 sequence: CASSLRGSPGELFF. The CDR3 DNA is TGCGCCAGCAGCTTGAGGGGTAGCCCCGGGGAGCTGTTTTTT.

The V call is TRBV6-2 or TRBV6-3, the J call TRBJ1-4; a weak D match, TRBD1 (6 bases). V lost 0 bases and J 0 bases, leaving 17 bases between the germline ends. In germline, CDR1 is MNHEY, CDR2 SVGEGT. The CDR3 has 19 amino acids. CDR3 amino acids: CASSYSIRQGGATNEKLFF. The CDR3 DNA reads TGTGCCAGCAGTTACTCGATACGTCAAGGGGGTGCAACTAATGAAAAACTGTTTTTT.

Only one count was recorded for this clone. The chain joins TRBV6-5 to TRBJ2-7; 7 positions agree with TRBD1. J was trimmed by 4 bases and V by 5 bases; bases with no gene match: 8. This CDR3 is built from 14 residues. In germline, CDR1 is MNHEY, CDR2 SVGAGI. CDR3 nucleotide sequence: TGTGCCAGCAGTAAAAATGACAGGGCTTACGAGCAGTACTTC. Translating gives CASSKNDRAYEQYF.

This chain joins TRBV10-1 and TRBJ1-2; D might be TRBD1 (6 bases). V was clipped by 6 bases and J by 2 bases, with 19 bases between them. The CDR3 loop spans 16 amino acids. Germline CDR1 reads WNHNN; CDR2 reads SYGVQD (reference sequence). The CDR3 here is CASRNTLRGANYGYTF. The CDR3 DNA follows: TGCGCCAGCAGGAACACGCTCAGGGGCGCCAACTATGGCTACACCTTC.

The chain couples TRBV19 to TRBJ2-7, with 12 bases identical to TRBD2. With V trimmed by 1 base and J by 0 bases, 1 base remained unmatched. The V gene's germline CDR1 is LNHDA and CDR2 SQIVND (reference sequence). The CDR3 loop spans 16 amino acids. The CDR3 DNA reads as TGTGCCAGTAGTATAGGGACTAGCGGGGTCTCCTACGAGCAGTACTTC. As protein: CASSIGTSGVSYEQYF.

The genes are TRBV27 and TRBJ2-5; TRBD1 aligns across 9 bases. In germline, CDR1 is MNHEY, CDR2 SMNVEV (reference sequence). The length of the CDR3 is 14 residues. J gave up 2 bases and V 6 bases, and 4 bases lay outside the gene matches. CDR3 DNA: TGTGCCAGCAGCCCAGACAGGGGGCAAGAGACCCAGTACTTC. Protein product: CASSPDRGQETQYF.

The chain employs TRBV12-3 or TRBV12-4 and TRBJ1-5; TRBD1 agrees at 7 bases. The CDR3 runs 13 residues. V was clipped by 2 bases and J by 6 bases; unmatched bases: 1. DNA for the CDR3: TGTGCCAGCAGTTTACAGGGGGGTCAGCCCCAGCATTTT. This translates into CASSLQGGQPQHF.

The table lists this clone with a count of one. The chain has TRBV7-9 and TRBJ2-3, with unresolved D. Germline assignment: CDR1 SEHNR and CDR2 FQNEAQ (reference sequence). The ends were cut back, 8 bases at V and 2 bases at J, with 5 bases in the middle. The CDR3 is made up of 11 amino acids. The CDR3 DNA sequence: TGTGCCAGCCTAATCACAGATACGCAGTATTTT. Residues: CASLITDTQYF.

The V and J genes are TRBV12-3 or TRBV12-4 and TRBJ1-3, with unresolved D. This CDR3 has 13 residues. The V end lost 4 bases, the J end lost 2 bases, and 6 bases lay between the germline ends. The CDR3 DNA is TGTGCCAGCAGTTGGAGCCCTGGAAACACCATATATTTT. Its translation is CASSWSPGNTIYF.

This clone was picked up a small number of times. This chain links TRBV5-6 with TRBJ1-2; no firm D call. Looked up from germline, CDR1 is SGHDT and CDR2 is YYEEEE. CDR3 length: 16 residues. The V and J ends lost 0 bases and 8 bases respectively, with 20 bases between them. CDR3 DNA sequence: TGTGCCAGCAGCTTGGGGATGACGGAGGTGAGGGAGGGCTACACCTTC. The encoded protein is CASSLGMTEVREGYTF.

This clone appeared once. The chain has TRBV5-1 and TRBJ2-5; 14 positions match TRBD2. CDR3 length equals 17 residues. Germline values: CDR1 SGHRS, CDR2 YFSETQ. J gave up 3 bases and V 2 bases, and 6 bases lay outside the gene matches. The DNA for the CDR3 is TGCGCCAGCAGCTTCAGGACTAGCGGGAGGATTGAAGAGACCCAGTACTTC. Protein: CASSFRTSGRIEETQYF.